This TCR beta chain was obtained from a study of metastatic and nonmetastatic thyroid tumors. Study-wide background: Patients with malignant and benign thyroid disease provided blood and tumor or nodule tissue, whose repertoires were compared.

This clone has just a few counts. Its antigen is as yet unknown. Authors' methods: Building a distant-metastasis classifier for papillary thyroid cancer drew on CDR3 differences across clinicopathological groups. TCRdb re-called the PCR reads with MiXCR. Here the V and J calls rest on TCRdb's processing, not on the authors' analysis. Altogether around 26,000 clones are present, 20% to 25% being singletons, with the ten largest covering 4% to 5.5%. Study observations and caveats: Malignant thyroid tumors reportedly had TCR beta diversity that was significantly higher than in benign nodules, in blood and tumor.

Not a single patient had been given any form of treatment at any point before undergoing thyroid surgery. The germline CDR1 and CDR2 sequences are MNHEY and SVGEGT. The CDR3 spans 12 residues. Between the trimmed V and J ends, which lost 5 bases and 7 bases, there was a span of 9 bases. V and J are TRBV6-2 or TRBV6-3 and TRBJ2-1; D perhaps matches TRBD2 (6 bases). This TCR was sampled from a female donor with papillary thyroid cancer or a benign thyroid nodule (not recorded which). Some clones in this sample may be carry-over from other donors' samples. The sample comprised adjacent normal tissue. CDR3 in amino acids: CASSRLGNEQFF. CDR3 DNA: TGTGCCAGCAGTCGACTAGGTAATGAGCAGTTCTTC.